In this sample, the clone carrying this T cell receptor beta chain turned up a few times. The antigen is undetermined. TCRdb keeps only in-frame clones here, not all; method: immunoSEQ multiplex PCR. The sample holds more than 20,000 clones, around two thirds seen once. This CDR3 has 12 amino acids. Deletions cut 9 bases from V and 5 bases from J, with 14 bases between. Germline-derived CDR1 and CDR2 are SNHLY and FYNNEI. These data are taken from a study of vaccination effects on CD4 cells after COVID-19. Overall study: Participants were vaccinated with two doses of either the BNT162b2 or mRNA-1273 vaccine.

Under the ViraFEST assay, PBMC were stimulated with viral peptide pools so that antigen-specific CD4+ T cells expanded. Sequencing was performed afterwards. Culturing for about ten days preceded CD4+ T cell isolation. Neither prior SARS-CoV-2 infection nor positive nucleocapsid antibodies were present in the vaccine recipients. In culture with roughly 10 IU/ml IL-2 and roughly 10 ug/ml peptides, PBMC were grown at fewer than 2.5 million per well. Cultures had half their medium replaced with IL-2 medium on days 3 and 7. Points from the study as a whole: Both infection-induced and vaccine-induced clones contracted markedly at late post-vaccination timepoints.

This clonotype was obtained from a human donor who received a COVID-19 vaccine. This sequence joins TRBV2 and TRBJ2-7; tentative D call: TRBD1 (5 bases). Source: CD4+ T cells from PBMCs cultured with HCoV-OC43 spike peptides, taken before COVID-19 vaccination. Subset noted: HCoV-OC43 spike overlapping peptide pool stimulation. CDR3 nucleotides: TGTGCCAGTTCATTGGACATCCACGAGCAGTACTTC. This encodes CASSLDIHEQYF.